Presented here are 24 T cell receptor beta chains from one specimen sequenced in a study of early T cells in non-severe SARS-CoV-2 infection. In TCRdb, the 5' RACE reads were re-called with MiXCR into one record per CDR3 protein. The sample has some 71,000 distinct CDR3 sequences, around 15% seen once. Input material: whole blood. Receptors were obtained from an adult who was a healthcare worker with PCR-confirmed SARS-CoV-2 infection or an uninfected control (not recorded which).

Here the CDR3 DNA reads TGCGCCAGCAGCCAAGATCCCCCGACTAGAGGAGAGACCCAGTACTTC. It yields the protein CASSQDPPTRGETQYF. V gene TRBV4-1 combines with J gene TRBJ2-5, with TRBD2 as a possible D gene (6 bases). Trimming removed 0 bases at V and 4 bases at J, with 15 bases between. The CDR3 has 16 amino acids. The germline V gene has CDR1 MGHRA and CDR2 YSYEKL.

This clonotype occurred a few times. The J gene is TRBJ2-2, the V gene TRBV29-1; D remains ambiguous. V lost 6 bases and J 5 bases, leaving 4 bases between the germline ends. CDR3 length equals 10 residues. From germline, CDR1 is SQVTM and CDR2 ANQGSEA. The CDR3: CSVRTGELFF. The CDR3 DNA follows: TGCAGCGTGAGGACCGGGGAGCTGTTTTTT.

This clonotype has ten or more counts. The J gene is TRBJ2-2, the V gene TRBV20-1, with D maybe TRBD1 (7 bases). Germline CDR1 and CDR2: DFQATT and SNEGSKA (reference sequence). The CDR3 covers 13 residues. V lost 3 bases and J lost 4, with 9 bases in between. This CDR3 reads CSASQGGTGELFF. CDR3 sequence (DNA): TGCAGTGCTAGCCAGGGGGGCACCGGGGAGCTGTTTTTT.

This chain uses TRBV20-1 with TRBJ2-6, with D possibly being TRBD1 or TRBD2 (5 bases each). The CDR3 loop spans 17 amino acids. V dropped 5 bases and J dropped 1 base, with 18 bases sitting between them. Looked up from germline, CDR1 is DFQATT and CDR2 is SNEGSKA (reference sequence). The CDR3 region has the DNA TGCAGTGCTGGGGCCCTTGGGCGGGTGTCTGGGGCCAACGTCCTGACTTTC. Its translation: CSAGALGRVSGANVLTF.

This clonotype was seen more than once but under ten times. The DNA of the CDR3 is TGTGCCTGGAGTGGTCCCGGGACAGCGTATAATTCACCCCTCCACTTT. Protein: CAWSGPGTAYNSPLHF. The chain recombines TRBV30 with TRBJ1-6; 7 positions agree with TRBD1. CDR1 is GTSNPN and CDR2 is SVGIG in the germline V gene (reference sequence). CDR3 length: 16 amino acids. J was trimmed by 4 bases and V by 1 base; bases with no gene match: 7.

The table lists this clonotype with many counts. This chain uses TRBV19 with TRBJ1-5; D is possibly TRBD1 (6 bases). CDR3 length equals 17 residues. Germline CDR1 LNHDA, CDR2 SQIVND (reference sequence). The ends were cut back, 2 bases at V and 1 base at J, with 15 bases in the middle. CDR3 region: CASSIRGSRLSNQPQHF. In nucleotides, the CDR3 is TGTGCCAGTAGTATAAGGGGGTCCCGGCTCAGCAATCAGCCCCAGCATTTT.

CDR3 nucleotides: TGTGCCAGCAGAGCGGGGGGCCCTCCTAGCTCCTACGAGCAGTACTTC. Residues: CASRAGGPPSSYEQYF. The chain has TRBV6-5 and TRBJ2-7; 9 bases fit TRBD2. V dropped 6 bases and J dropped 0; count of bases not matched to a gene: 9. Germline CDR1 MNHEY, CDR2 SVGAGI. The CDR3 extends over 16 amino acids.

The chain joins TRBV3-1 to TRBJ1-1; no definite D call. Germline CDR1 LGHDT, CDR2 YNNKEL (reference sequence). Trimming stripped 8 bases from V and 4 bases from J, with 14 bases between. CDR3 length: 13 amino acids. Here the CDR3 reads CASAALTTTEAFF. In DNA, the CDR3 is TGTGCCAGCGCGGCGCTTACGACCACTGAAGCTTTCTTT. The variable domain in full, completed from reference TRBV3-1 and TRBJ1-1, reads DTAVSQTPKYLVTQMGNDKSIKCEQNLGHDTMYWYKQDSKKFLKIMFSYNNKELIINETVPNRFSPKSPDKAHLNLHINSLELGDSAVYFCASAALTTTEAFFGQGTRLTVV.

In its sample, this clonotype was seen many times. This sequence joins TRBV7-2 and TRBJ2-1, with TRBD2 matching 7 bases. Germline V gene lookup returns CDR1 SGHTA and CDR2 FQGNSA. This CDR3 has 14 residues. The V gene end was trimmed by 1 base and the J gene end by 8 bases; junction bases not matched to a gene: 5. CDR3: CASSLGLLAHEQFF. The CDR3 bases are TGTGCCAGCAGCTTAGGACTACTAGCGCATGAGCAGTTCTTC.

This clonotype came up many times. The chain combines TRBV20-1 with TRBJ2-3, with D unclear. The V gene's germline CDR1 is DFQATT and CDR2 SNEGSKA (reference sequence). CDR3 length: 12 residues. V lost 5 bases and J 0 bases, leaving 6 bases between the germline ends. In DNA form, the CDR3 reads TGCAGTGCTCCGACTAGCACAGATACGCAGTATTTT. This gives the protein CSAPTSTDTQYF.

Here the CDR3 reads CASSYEGNTDTQYF. DNA for the CDR3: TGTGCCAGCAGTTACGAGGGGAACACAGATACGCAGTATTTT. The gene calls are TRBV6-2 or TRBV6-3 and TRBJ2-3; D is tentatively TRBD1 or TRBD2 (5 bases each). Deletions cut 2 bases from V and 2 bases from J, with 8 bases between. Germline V gene data show CDR1 as MNHEY and CDR2 as SVGEGT. The CDR3 is 14 amino acids.

This clonotype was observed many times. The J gene is TRBJ1-3, the V gene TRBV28; 8 bases match TRBD1. Germline CDR1 is MDHEN and CDR2 is SYDVKM. The length of the CDR3 is 18 residues. After removal of 5 bases from V and 4 bases from J, the junction contained 16 bases not matched to a gene. CDR3 protein: CASSVYAIGQGFGNTIYF. CDR3 nucleotides: TGTGCCAGCAGTGTTTATGCCATCGGACAGGGTTTCGGAAACACCATATATTTT. Full variable domain (rest looked up from reference TRBV28 and TRBJ1-3): DVKVTQSSRYLVKRTGEKVFLECVQDMDHENMFWYRQDPGLGLRLIYFSYDVKMKEKGDIPEGYSVSREKKERFSLILESASTNQTSMYLCASSVYAIGQGFGNTIYFGEGSWLTVV.

The V gene is TRBV11-2, the J gene TRBJ2-6; 12 bases agree with TRBD2. After removal of 1 base from V and 0 bases from J, the junction contained 1 base not matched to a gene. Germline V gene lookup returns CDR1 SGHAT and CDR2 FQNNGV. The CDR3 covers 18 residues. The CDR3 sequence is CASSLGTSGVSGANVLTF. DNA of the CDR3: TGTGCCAGCAGCTTAGGGACTAGCGGGGTCTCTGGGGCCAACGTCCTGACTTTC.

This clonotype has a count of ten or more. The chain recombines TRBV29-1 with TRBJ2-5; 7 nucleotides agree with TRBD2. Germline CDR1 SQVTM, CDR2 ANQGSEA. Losses at the gene ends were 8 bases for V and 4 bases for J; bases not matched to a gene: 10. This CDR3 comprises 13 residues. The CDR3 region is CSSKTSPLETQYF. DNA for the CDR3: TGCAGCTCTAAGACTAGCCCCTTAGAGACCCAGTACTTC.

This clonotype was detected a few times. The genes are TRBV5-5 and TRBJ2-1; no firm D call. V shed 0 bases and J shed 2 bases, with 6 bases lying between them. The CDR3 is 14 residues long. Per the germline V gene, CDR1 is SGHKS and CDR2 is YYEKEE (reference sequence). CDR3 sequence reads: CASSLEQTYNEQFF. CDR3 bases: TGTGCCAGCAGCTTGGAACAGACCTACAATGAGCAGTTCTTC.

This clonotype has a count of ten or more. The chain couples TRBV27 to TRBJ1-2, with D possibly matching TRBD1 (5 bases). The CDR3 spans 17 residues. V was shortened by 4 bases and J by 9 bases, with 27 bases between the two germline ends. Germline V CDR1 and CDR2: MNHEY, SMNVEV (reference sequence). The CDR3 sequence is CASSSCGHNTWDCSYTF. For the CDR3, the DNA is TGTGCCAGCAGTTCCTGCGGACACAATACTTGGGACTGCAGCTACACCTTC.

This clonotype has at least ten counts. The gene calls are TRBV11-2 and TRBJ1-2; D uncertain. The V end lost 0 bases, the J end lost 2 bases, and 4 bases lay between the germline ends. The germline V gene has CDR1 SGHAT and CDR2 FQNNGV. This CDR3 is 13 amino acids long. CDR3: CASSLDGNYGYTF. CDR3 DNA sequence: TGTGCCAGCAGCTTAGATGGGAACTATGGCTACACCTTC.

V gene TRBV6-1 combines with J gene TRBJ2-7; D is uncertain. The CDR3 covers 13 residues. With 7 bases removed from V and 2 bases from J, the gap between germline ends came to 12 bases. CDR1 is MNHNS and CDR2 is SASEGT in the germline V gene. CDR3 region: CASKEGQPYEQYF. As DNA, the CDR3 is TGTGCCAGCAAGGAAGGGCAACCCTACGAGCAGTACTTC.

This clonotype was found a few times. This chain connects TRBV9 to TRBJ2-1, with a tentative D call TRBD2 (6 bases). This CDR3 has 15 amino acids. V shed 0 bases and J shed 5 bases, with 12 bases lying between them. Germline-derived CDR1 and CDR2 are SGDLS and YYNGEE. CDR3: CASSVGRDGDNEQFF. CDR3 bases: TGTGCCAGCAGCGTAGGGCGGGACGGCGACAATGAGCAGTTCTTC.

This chain uses TRBV14 with TRBJ1-1; D not certain. Trimming left V 0 bases short and J 6 bases short, with 8 bases between. The CDR3 totals 13 residues. Germline-derived CDR1 and CDR2 are SGHDN and FVKESK. The CDR3 DNA sequence: TGTGCCAGCAGCCAAGACTTGCACCCTGAAGCTTTCTTT. This gives the protein CASSQDLHPEAFF.

The V call is TRBV7-8, the J call TRBJ1-2; no firm D call. V shed 1 base and J shed 0 bases, with 12 bases lying between them. The CDR3 has 16 amino acids. Looked up from germline, CDR1 is SGHVS and CDR2 is FQNEAQ. CDR3 sequence reads: CASSLESRRANYGYTF. Here the CDR3 DNA reads TGTGCCAGCAGCTTAGAATCCCGCCGGGCTAACTATGGCTACACCTTC.

This clonotype was observed at least ten times. The chain is built from TRBV20-1 and TRBJ2-1; a possible D gene is TRBD1 (6 bases). Germline CDR1 and CDR2: DFQATT and SNEGSKA (reference sequence). Trimming removed 5 bases at V and 8 bases at J, with 19 bases between. This CDR3 spans 14 amino acids. The DNA for the CDR3 is TGCAGTGCTCGCCGCAGGGGCCGTTTTGATGAGCAGTTCTTC. Its protein is CSARRRGRFDEQFF.

This clonotype was seen a handful of times. The chain links TRBV18 to TRBJ1-3; 8 bases are a match to TRBD1. Germline V gives CDR1 KGHSH, CDR2 LQKENI. CDR3 size: 15 residues. With V trimmed by 6 bases and J by 4 bases, 8 bases remained unmatched. The CDR3 nucleotides are TGTGCCAGCTCCCTTGGACAGGGCCGAGGAAACACCATATATTTT. Residues: CASSLGQGRGNTIYF. Supplemented by reference TRBV18 and TRBJ1-3, the full variable domain reads NAGVMQNPRHLVRRRGQEARLRCSPMKGHSHVYWYRQLPEEGLKFMVYLQKENIIDESGMPKERFSAEFPKEGPSILRIQQVVRGDSAAYFCASSLGQGRGNTIYFGEGSWLTVV.

This clonotype was detected a few times. This chain connects TRBV20-1 to TRBJ2-3; D is undetermined. The CDR3 extends over 11 amino acids. Germline V gene lookup returns CDR1 DFQATT and CDR2 SNEGSKA (reference sequence). The V end lost 3 bases, the J end lost 5 bases, and 6 bases lay between the germline ends. CDR3 nucleotides: TGCAGTGCTAGGACTCTAGATACGCAGTATTTT. It translates to CSARTLDTQYF.